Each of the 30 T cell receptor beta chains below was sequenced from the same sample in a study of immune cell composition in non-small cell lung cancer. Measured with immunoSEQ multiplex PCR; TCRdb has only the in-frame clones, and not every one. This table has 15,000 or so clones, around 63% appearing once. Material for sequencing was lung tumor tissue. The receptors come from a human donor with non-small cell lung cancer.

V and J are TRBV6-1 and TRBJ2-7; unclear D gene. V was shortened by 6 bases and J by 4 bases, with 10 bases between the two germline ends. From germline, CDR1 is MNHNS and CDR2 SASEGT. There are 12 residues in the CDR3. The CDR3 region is CASRLAFYEQYF. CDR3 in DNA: TGTGCCAGCAGGTTAGCCTTTTACGAGCAGTACTTC.

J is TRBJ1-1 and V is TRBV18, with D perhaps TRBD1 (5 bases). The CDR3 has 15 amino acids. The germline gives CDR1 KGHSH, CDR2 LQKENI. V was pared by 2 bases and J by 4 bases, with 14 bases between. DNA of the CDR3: TGTGCCAGCTCACCAATGGCCAGTAGGGGCACTGAAGCTTTCTTT. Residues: CASSPMASRGTEAFF.

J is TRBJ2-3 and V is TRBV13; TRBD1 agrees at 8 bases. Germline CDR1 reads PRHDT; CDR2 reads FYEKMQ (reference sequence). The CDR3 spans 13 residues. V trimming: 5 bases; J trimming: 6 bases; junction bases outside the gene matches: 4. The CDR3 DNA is TGTGCCAGCAGCGTAAACAGGGGGGATACGCAGTATTTT. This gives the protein CASSVNRGDTQYF.

Written as DNA, the CDR3 is TGTGCCAGTAGAAACAGGGGCCAAGAGACCCAGTACTTC. Translation: CASRNRGQETQYF. The chain uses TRBV19 and TRBJ2-5; 7 bases match TRBD1. Germline-derived CDR1 and CDR2 are LNHDA and SQIVND (reference sequence). The junction had 2 bases not matched to a gene; V was cut back by 6 bases and J by 1 base. The CDR3 runs to 13 residues.

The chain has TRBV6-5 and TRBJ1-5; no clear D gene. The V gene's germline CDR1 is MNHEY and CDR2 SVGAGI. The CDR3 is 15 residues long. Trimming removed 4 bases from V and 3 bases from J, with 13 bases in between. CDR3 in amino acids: CASSSIDGYNQPQHF. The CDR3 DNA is TGTGCCAGCAGTTCGATCGACGGGTACAATCAGCCCCAGCATTTT.

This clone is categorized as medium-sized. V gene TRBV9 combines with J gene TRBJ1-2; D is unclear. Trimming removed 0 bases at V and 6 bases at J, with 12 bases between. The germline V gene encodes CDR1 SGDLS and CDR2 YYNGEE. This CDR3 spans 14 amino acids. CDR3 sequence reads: CASSVAVGGHGYTF. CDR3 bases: TGTGCCAGCAGCGTAGCTGTGGGAGGGCATGGCTACACCTTC.

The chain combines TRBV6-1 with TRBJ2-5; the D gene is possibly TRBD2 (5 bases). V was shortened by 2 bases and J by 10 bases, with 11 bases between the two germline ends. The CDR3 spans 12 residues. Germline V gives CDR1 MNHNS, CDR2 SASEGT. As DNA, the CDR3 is TGTGCCAGCAGTGAAAGGGAGCTGAACCAGTACTTC. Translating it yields CASSERELNQYF.

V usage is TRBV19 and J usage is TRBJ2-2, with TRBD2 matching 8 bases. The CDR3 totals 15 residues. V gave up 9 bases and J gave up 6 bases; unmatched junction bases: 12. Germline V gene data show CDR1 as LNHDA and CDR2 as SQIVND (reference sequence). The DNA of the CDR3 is TGTGCCAGCTCCTGGAGCGGGGGAACTTCCGGGGAGCTGTTTTTT. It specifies CASSWSGGTSGELFF.

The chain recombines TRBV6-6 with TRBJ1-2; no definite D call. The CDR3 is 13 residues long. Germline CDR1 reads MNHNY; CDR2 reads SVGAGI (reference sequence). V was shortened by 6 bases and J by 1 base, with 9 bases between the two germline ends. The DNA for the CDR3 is TGTGCCAGCAGCACCGGGAGTAACTATGGCTACACCTTC. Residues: CASSTGSNYGYTF.

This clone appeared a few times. Here the CDR3 DNA reads TGCGCCAGCAGCCAGGCGTCAGGAAACACTGAAGCTTTCTTT. Its protein product is CASSQASGNTEAFF. This chain connects TRBV4-3 to TRBJ1-1; D gene uncertain. The CDR3 runs 14 residues. V dropped 3 bases and J dropped 2 bases, with 10 bases sitting between them. CDR1 LGHNA and CDR2 YSLEER come from the germline V gene.

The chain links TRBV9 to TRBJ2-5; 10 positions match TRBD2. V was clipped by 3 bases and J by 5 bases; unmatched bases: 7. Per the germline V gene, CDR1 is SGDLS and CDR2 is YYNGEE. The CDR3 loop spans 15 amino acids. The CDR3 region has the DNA TGTGCCAGCAGCGATGAGCGGGGGGGGTATGAGACCCAGTACTTC. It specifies CASSDERGGYETQYF. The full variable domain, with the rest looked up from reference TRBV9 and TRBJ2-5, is DSGVTQTPKHLITATGQRVTLRCSPRSGDLSVYWYQQSLDQGLQFLIQYYNGEERAKGNILERFSAQQFPDLHSELNLSSLELGDSALYFCASSDERGGYETQYFGPGTRLLVL.

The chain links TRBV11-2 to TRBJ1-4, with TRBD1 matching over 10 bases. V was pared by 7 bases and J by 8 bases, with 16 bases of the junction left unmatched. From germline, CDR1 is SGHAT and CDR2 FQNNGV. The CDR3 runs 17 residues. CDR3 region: CASTPGTRQGAWEKLFF. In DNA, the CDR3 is TGTGCCAGCACTCCAGGGACCCGACAGGGGGCTTGGGAAAAACTGTTTTTT.

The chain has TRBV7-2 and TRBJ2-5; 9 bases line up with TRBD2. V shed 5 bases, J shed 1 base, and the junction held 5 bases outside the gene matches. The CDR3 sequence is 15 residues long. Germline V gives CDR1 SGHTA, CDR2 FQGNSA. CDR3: CASSPGTSLQETQYF. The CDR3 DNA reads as TGTGCCAGCAGCCCCGGGACTAGCCTCCAAGAGACCCAGTACTTC.

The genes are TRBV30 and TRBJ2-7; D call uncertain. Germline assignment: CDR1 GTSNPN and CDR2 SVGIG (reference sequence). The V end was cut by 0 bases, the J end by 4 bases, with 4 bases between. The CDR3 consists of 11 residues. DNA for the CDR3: TGTGCCTGGAGTGTACAGTACGAGCAGTACTTC. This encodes CAWSVQYEQYF.

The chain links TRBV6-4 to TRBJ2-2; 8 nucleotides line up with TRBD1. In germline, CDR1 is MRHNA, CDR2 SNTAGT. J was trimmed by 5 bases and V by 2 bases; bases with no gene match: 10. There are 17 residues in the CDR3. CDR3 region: CASSDNQGADGTGELFF. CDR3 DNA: TGTGCCAGCAGTGACAATCAGGGGGCGGATGGAACCGGGGAGCTGTTTTTT.

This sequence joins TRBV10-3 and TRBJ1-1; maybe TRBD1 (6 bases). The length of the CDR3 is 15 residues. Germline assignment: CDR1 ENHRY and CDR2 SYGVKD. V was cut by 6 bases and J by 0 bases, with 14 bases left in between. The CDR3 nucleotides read TGTGCCATCAGGGACAGTGGACGAGTGAACACTGAAGCTTTCTTT. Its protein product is CAIRDSGRVNTEAFF.

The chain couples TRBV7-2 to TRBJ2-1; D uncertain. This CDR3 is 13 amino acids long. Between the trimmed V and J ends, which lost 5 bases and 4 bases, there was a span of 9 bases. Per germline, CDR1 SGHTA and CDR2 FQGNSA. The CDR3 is CASSQPGYNEQFF. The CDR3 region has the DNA TGTGCCAGCAGCCAACCGGGTTACAATGAGCAGTTCTTC.

CDR3 sequence (DNA): TGTGCCAGCAGCTTGAACAGGGGATACTATGGCTACACCTTC. Translated, it gives CASSLNRGYYGYTF. This chain links TRBV5-6 with TRBJ1-2; TRBD1 matches at 7 bases. CDR1 SGHDT and CDR2 YYEEEE come from the germline V gene. V was pared by 1 base and J by 3 bases, with 3 bases of the junction left unmatched. This CDR3 has 14 amino acids.

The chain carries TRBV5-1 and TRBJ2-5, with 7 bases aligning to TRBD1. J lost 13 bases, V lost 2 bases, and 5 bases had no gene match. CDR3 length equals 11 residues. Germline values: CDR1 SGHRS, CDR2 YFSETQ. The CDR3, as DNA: TGCGCCAGCAGCTTACCGGGACAGCCGTACTTC. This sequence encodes CASSLPGQPYF. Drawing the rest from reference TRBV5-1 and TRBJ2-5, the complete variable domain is KAGVTQTPRYLIKTRGQQVTLSCSPISGHRSVSWYQQTPGQGLQFLFEYFSETQRNKGNFPGRFSGRQFSNSRSEMNVSTLELGDSALYLCASSLPGQPYFGPGTRLLVL.

The CDR3 reads CASSPRGQGSYGYTF. Written as DNA, the CDR3 is TGTGCCAGTAGTCCAAGGGGGCAGGGGAGCTATGGCTACACCTTC. The chain uses TRBV19 and TRBJ1-2; TRBD1 matches at 7 bases. V was clipped by 5 bases and J by 4 bases; unmatched bases: 10. The V gene's germline CDR1 is LNHDA and CDR2 SQIVND (reference sequence). This CDR3 has 15 residues.

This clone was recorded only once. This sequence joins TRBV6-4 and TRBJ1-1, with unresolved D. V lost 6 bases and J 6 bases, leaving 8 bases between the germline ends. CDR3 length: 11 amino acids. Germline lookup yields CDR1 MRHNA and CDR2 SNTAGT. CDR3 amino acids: CASRDLPEAFF. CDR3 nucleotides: TGTGCCAGCAGAGACCTCCCTGAAGCTTTCTTT.

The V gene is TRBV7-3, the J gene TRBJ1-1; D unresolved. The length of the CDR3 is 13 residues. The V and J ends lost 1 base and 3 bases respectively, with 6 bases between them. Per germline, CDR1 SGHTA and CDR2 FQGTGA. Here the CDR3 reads CASSLRRDTEAFF. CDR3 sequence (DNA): TGTGCCAGCAGCTTAAGGCGGGACACTGAAGCTTTCTTT.

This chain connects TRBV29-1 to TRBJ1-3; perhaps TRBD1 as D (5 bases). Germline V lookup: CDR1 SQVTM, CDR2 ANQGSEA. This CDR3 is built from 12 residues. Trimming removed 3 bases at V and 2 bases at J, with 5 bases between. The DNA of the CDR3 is TGCAGCGTTGAGACAGCTGGAAACACCATATATTTT. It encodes CSVETAGNTIYF.

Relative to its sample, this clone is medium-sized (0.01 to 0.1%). Here the CDR3 reads CASSLTRVTDTQYF. CDR3 sequence (DNA): TGTGCCAGCAGCTTAACGAGGGTAACAGATACGCAGTATTTT. The rearrangement uses TRBV11-3 and TRBJ2-3; a weak D match, TRBD2 (5 bases). The germline CDR1 and CDR2 sequences are SGHNT and YENEEA. There are 14 residues in the CDR3. V was clipped by 2 bases and J by 3 bases, with 9 bases between them. Filled out from reference TRBV11-3 and TRBJ2-3, the complete variable domain reads EAGVVQSPRYKIIEKKQPVAFWCNPISGHNTLYWYLQNLGQGPELLIRYENEEAVDDSQLPKDRFSAERLKGVDSTLKIQPAELGDSAVYLCASSLTRVTDTQYFGPGTRLTVL.

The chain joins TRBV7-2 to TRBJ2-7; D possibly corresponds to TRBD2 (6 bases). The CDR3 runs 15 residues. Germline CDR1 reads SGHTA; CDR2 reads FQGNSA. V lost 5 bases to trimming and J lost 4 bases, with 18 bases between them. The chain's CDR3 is CASSHRHGGEYEQYF. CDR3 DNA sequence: TGTGCCAGCAGCCACCGACACGGGGGTGAATACGAGCAGTACTTC.

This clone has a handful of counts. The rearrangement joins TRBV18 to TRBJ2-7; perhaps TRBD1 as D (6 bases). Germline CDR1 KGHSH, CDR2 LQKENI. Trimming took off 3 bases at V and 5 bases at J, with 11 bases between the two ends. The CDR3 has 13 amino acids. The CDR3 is CASSPYQGNEQYF. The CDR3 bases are TGTGCCAGCTCACCTTACCAGGGGAACGAGCAGTACTTC. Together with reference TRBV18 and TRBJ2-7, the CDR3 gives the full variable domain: NAGVMQNPRHLVRRRGQEARLRCSPMKGHSHVYWYRQLPEEGLKFMVYLQKENIIDESGMPKERFSAEFPKEGPSILRIQQVVRGDSAAYFCASSPYQGNEQYFGPGTRLTVT.

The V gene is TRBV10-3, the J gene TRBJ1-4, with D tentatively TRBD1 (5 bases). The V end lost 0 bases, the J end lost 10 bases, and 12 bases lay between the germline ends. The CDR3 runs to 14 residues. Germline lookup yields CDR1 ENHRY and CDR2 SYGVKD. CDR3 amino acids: CAISESKDTGKLFF. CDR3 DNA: TGTGCCATCAGTGAGTCCAAGGACACTGGAAAACTGTTTTTT.

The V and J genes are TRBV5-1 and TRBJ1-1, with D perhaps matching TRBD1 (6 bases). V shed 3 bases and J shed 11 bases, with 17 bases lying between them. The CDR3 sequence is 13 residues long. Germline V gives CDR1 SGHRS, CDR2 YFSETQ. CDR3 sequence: CASSWEQAGEAFF. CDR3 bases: TGCGCCAGCAGCTGGGAGCAGGCAGGGGAGGCTTTCTTT. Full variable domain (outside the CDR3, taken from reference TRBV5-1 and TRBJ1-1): KAGVTQTPRYLIKTRGQQVTLSCSPISGHRSVSWYQQTPGQGLQFLFEYFSETQRNKGNFPGRFSGRQFSNSRSEMNVSTLELGDSALYLCASSWEQAGEAFFGQGTRLTVV.

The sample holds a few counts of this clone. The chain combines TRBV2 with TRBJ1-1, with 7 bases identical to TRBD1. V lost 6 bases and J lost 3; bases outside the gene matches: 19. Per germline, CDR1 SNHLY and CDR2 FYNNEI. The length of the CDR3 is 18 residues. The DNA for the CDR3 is TGTGCCAGCAGGACATCGACAGGGACGGGTAGGTCGGACACTGAAGCTTTCTTT. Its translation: CASRTSTGTGRSDTEAFF.

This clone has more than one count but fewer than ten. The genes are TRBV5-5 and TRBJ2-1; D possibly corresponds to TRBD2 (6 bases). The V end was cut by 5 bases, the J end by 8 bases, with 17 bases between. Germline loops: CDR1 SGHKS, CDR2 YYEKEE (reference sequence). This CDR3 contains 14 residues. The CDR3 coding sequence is TGTGCCAGCAGACTTCCCGGGGGAAAGGATGAGCAGTTCTTC. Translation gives CASRLPGGKDEQFF.